The text below deals with one TCR beta chain. This clonotype was picked up a small number of times. Its antigen is unknown. No quality values exist for individual bases; no much larger clone is one base distant. Every donor was a healthy Caucasian. Three pairs of female monozygotic twins, all aged roughly 18 to 29 years, were included in the twin cohort. Miltenyi CD45RO+ enrichment and human naive T-cell isolation kits were used to isolate memory (CD45RO+) and naive T cells from PBMC. Library creation used 5' RACE. The sequencing machine was an Illumina HiSeq 2000. A universal primer binding site was introduced by template switching, and a unique molecular identifier was present in the final cDNA, enabling accurate counting of TCR cDNA molecules. First-strand cDNA for TCR alpha and beta chains was synthesized from specific primers in the conserved constant-segment region. To control for contamination, each cDNA library was double barcoded with a SMART-Mk sample barcode plus Illumina barcodes. TruSeq adapter sequences along with Illumina sample barcodes were introduced in two successive PCR steps. Sequencing of the TCR alpha and beta cDNA libraries was done on the Illumina HiSeq platform using custom primers. Under the source paper's analysis protocol: Unique molecular identifiers were extracted from raw reads with MiGEC, and CDR3 positions were determined with MiXCR. For each individual, recombination models were inferred using an EM algorithm with the repgenHMM and IGoR tools. The analysis of shared clonotypes was done with the tcR package in R, with sharing normalized by the product of cloneset sizes. Out-of-frame nonproductive sequences were analyzed to study raw recombination free of thymic and clonal selection effects. TCRdb reran the public reads through fastp at Q25 and MiXCR, keeping productive beta chains. A single entry per CDR3 protein holds the most common genes and DNA from its merged rows. The V and J calls come from TCRdb's annotation, not from the publication. The sample yields around 240,000 distinct CDR3 sequences; approximately 7% were counted once. In total, the top ten clones hold roughly 3.6% of the sample.

These data are taken from a study of identical twins (TCRdb year 2016). Regarding the complete study: TCR alpha and beta repertoires from monozygotic twins, unrelated adults of various ages and cord blood were deep-sequenced to test whether fetal clonotypes persist. Replicate twin experiments were performed at different times using different library preparation protocols to rule out contamination.

Results the study describes overall, beyond this receptor: Abundant cord blood beta clonotypes had fewer insertions, young adult naive repertoires showed a similar but weaker trend, and memory repertoires showed no such trend. Zero-insertion analyses could be partly confounded by invariant T cells such as MAIT and iNKT, though diverse VJ usage argued against such confounding for most clonotypes. Compared with coincidental sharing between unrelated individuals, out-of-frame TCR alpha sequences shared between twins had an excess of sequences with low generation probability. Because the same donors could not be followed over many years, conclusions were based on cross-sectional statistical analysis. Recombination models systematically underestimated out-of-frame TCR alpha sharing in monozygotic twins but agreed with sharing between unrelated individuals. The excess sharing between twins in beta out-of-frame sequences was weaker because fewer shared sequences reduced the signal-to-noise ratio.

The sample was also linked to a second study, of yellow fever vaccine responses in identical twins. The second study's paper adds: According to the authors, the vaccine-induced T cell response in identical twins seemed to be partly convergent and partly specific to each individual. Focusing on identical twins, the study followed the T cell clones that responded to the vaccine, and did so with precision.

Specimen: memory (CD45RO+) T cells sorted from blood. Explained via the paper, the cell subset or site label denotes: CD45RO+ enriched T cells. This receptor was taken from a woman younger than 35 in good health.

This receptor has the CDR3 CASSLAGFGSGELFF. Here is the DNA: TGTGCCAGCAGCTTAGCCGGTTTCGGGTCCGGGGAGCTGTTTTTT. This chain is built from TRBV7-2 and TRBJ2-2; no confident D gene assignment can be made. The trim is 0 bases for V and 6 bases for J, with a gap of 11 bases between the germline ends. From its cysteine to its phenylalanine, the CDR3 spans 15 amino acids. The DNA shown is the 45-base CDR3, in frame from base 1. The germline V gene provides CDR1 SGHTA and CDR2 FQGNSA.